What follows are 9 T cell receptor beta chains derived from one specimen sequenced in a study of T cells in Graves' hyperthyroidism and ophthalmopathy. What was amplified from RNA transcripts were TCR beta CDR3 regions. HTBI primers were used for first-round RT-PCR of the TCR CDR3. TCRdb used MiXCR to reprocess the multiplex PCR reads, holding one entry per CDR3 protein. The sample lists a few hundred thousand distinct CDR3 sequences, about half occurring once. The sequencing input was peripheral blood or thyroid tissue (not recorded which). These receptors were collected from a woman aged 18-29 years with Graves' hyperthyroidism.

CDR3 in amino acids: CSVEALQDLFYTF. The CDR3 region has the DNA TGCAGCGTTGAAGCTTTGCAGGACCTTTTCTACACCTTC. The gene calls are TRBV29-1 and TRBJ1-2, with D unresolved. This CDR3 contains 13 residues. The V and J ends lost 1 base and 10 bases respectively, with 16 bases between them. The germline gives CDR1 SQVTM, CDR2 ANQGSEA.

This clonotype was picked up many times. The V call is TRBV2, the J call TRBJ1-1; 7 bases are a match to TRBD1. Unmatched junction bases numbered 7, after V lost 5 bases and J lost 4 bases. The CDR3 extends over 14 amino acids. CDR1 and CDR2 (germline): SNHLY, FYNNEI. CDR3 in DNA: TGTGCCAGCAGTTTAAGACAGGGCAGCACTGAAGCTTTCTTT. The encoded protein is CASSLRQGSTEAFF.

On this clonotype itself: Compared with germline, one end of the junction differs, possibly owing to a read error. The chain carries TRBV10-1 and TRBJ2-7; tentative D call: TRBD2 (6 bases). The CDR3 has 15 amino acids. From germline, CDR1 is WNHNN and CDR2 SYGVQD (reference sequence). CDR3 nucleotides: TGTGCCAGCAGTGAGTCGGGAGTAGGTAGGAATGAGCAGTACTTC. Its protein product is CASSESGVGRNEQYF.

The sample holds a few counts of this clonotype. The gene calls are TRBV19 and TRBJ2-7; 10 bases map to TRBD1. The germline gives CDR1 LNHDA, CDR2 SQIVND (reference sequence). Trimming cost V 7 bases and J 2 bases; bases outside gene matches: 5. This CDR3 has 14 amino acids. Written as DNA, the CDR3 is TGTGCCAGTATGCGGGACAGGGGAACCTACGAGCAGTACTTC. It encodes CASMRDRGTYEQYF. The full variable domain, rest sourced from reference TRBV19 and TRBJ2-7, is DGGITQSPKYLFRKEGQNVTLSCEQNLNHDAMYWYRQDPGQGLRLIYYSQIVNDFQKGDIAEGYSVSREKKESFPLTVTSAQKNPTAFYLCASMRDRGTYEQYFGPGTRLTVT.

This clonotype was picked up many times. V gene TRBV10-3 combines with J gene TRBJ2-7; 7 nucleotides match TRBD2. CDR3 length: 17 amino acids. The germline V gene encodes CDR1 ENHRY and CDR2 SYGVKD. Losses at the gene ends were 4 bases for V and 3 bases for J; bases not matched to a gene: 15. The CDR3 nucleotides read TGTGCCATCAGTGGCCCGGAGGGGCGGGAGACCAGCTACGAGCAGTACTTC. As protein: CAISGPEGRETSYEQYF.

The V gene is TRBV7-9, the J gene TRBJ2-7; D unresolved. There are 14 residues in the CDR3. Deletions cut 3 bases from V and 7 bases from J, with 16 bases between. Germline CDR1 SEHNR, CDR2 FQNEAQ (reference sequence). CDR3 in DNA: TGTGCCAGCAGCTTGACGGGCCTACCTGGGGAGCAGTACTTC. Translating gives CASSLTGLPGEQYF.

The rearrangement uses TRBV14 and TRBJ1-5; a possible D gene is TRBD1 (6 bases). CDR1 SGHDN and CDR2 FVKESK come from the germline V gene. The CDR3 extends over 14 amino acids. V dropped 5 bases and J dropped 6 bases, with 14 bases sitting between them. The CDR3 region is CASSFTGYGQPQHF. DNA of the CDR3: TGTGCCAGCAGCTTTACAGGGTATGGTCAGCCCCAGCATTTT.

The sample holds a few counts of this clonotype. V is TRBV7-3 and J is TRBJ1-5, with D perhaps TRBD1 (6 bases). V dropped 5 bases and J dropped 5 bases, with 13 bases sitting between them. The CDR3 is 14 residues long. Germline loops: CDR1 SGHTA, CDR2 FQGTGA. Here the CDR3 DNA reads TGTGCCAGCAGCCAAGCCGGGGGCGATCAGCCCCAGCATTTT. This encodes CASSQAGGDQPQHF.

The chain uses TRBV14 and TRBJ2-7; perhaps TRBD2 as D (5 bases). Germline values: CDR1 SGHDN, CDR2 FVKESK. Trimming cost V 5 bases and J 6 bases, with 11 bases left between them. The CDR3 loop spans 12 amino acids. The CDR3 spells CASSSGGSEQYF. The CDR3 nucleotides are TGTGCCAGCAGCTCAGGAGGAAGCGAGCAGTACTTC.